This TCR beta chain was found in a study of beta chain features in type 1 diabetes. Overall study: Age, gender, cell numbers and subset yield matched between patients and controls. Notes on the study in general: Patients and controls would share equally any PCR tilt toward shorter templates. A definitive answer on HLA type influencing TCRB rearrangement was not reached here. When Type 1 diabetes patients were examined, their TCRB CDR3s proved moderately but significantly shorter in all four CD4+ subsets.

This clone has only a few counts. Its antigen is not identified. Within the sample, other DNA sequences also encode this same CDR3. Markers CD45RO/CCR7/CD25/CD127/CD95/CD27 served to sort CD4+ naive, central memory, regulatory and stem cell-like memory cells. As every portion of the isolated RNA was reverse transcribed, the sequencing read expressed TCRB transcripts. Profiling relied on immunoSEQ multiplex PCR, and the TCRdb table lists in-frame clones only, not all of them. The repertoire includes about 190,000 clones, 6.5% to 9.5% of them detected once, and roughly 0.97% sits in the top ten. The V gene lost 1 base and the J gene lost 2 bases, with 5 bases spanning the gap. This CDR3 has 13 residues. Germline-derived CDR1 and CDR2 are SEHNR and FQNEAQ (reference sequence).

Sequencing input: central memory CD4+ T cells from blood. This chain uses TRBV7-9 with TRBJ1-1; the D is unclear. The sequence was collected from a woman between 40 and 50 years old with type 1 diabetes. CDR3 amino acids: CASSLVANTEAFF. DNA for the CDR3: TGTGCCAGCAGCTTAGTGGCAAACACTGAAGCTTTCTTT. Together with reference TRBV7-9 and TRBJ1-1, the CDR3 gives the full variable domain: DTGVSQNPRHKITKRGQNVTFRCDPISEHNRLYWYRQTLGQGPEFLTYFQNEAQLEKSRLLSDRFSAERPKGSFSTLEIQRTEQGDSAMYLCASSLVANTEAFFGQGTRLTVV.